These 32 T cell receptor beta chains came from one sample sequenced in a study of shared clonotypes between healthy human individuals. It was CD45RO-negative cells, positively selected for CCR7, that made up naive CD8 cells, with terminally differentiated effector memory CD45RA+ cells excluded. The assay was immunoSEQ multiplex PCR, and TCRdb's table has in-frame clones only and misses some. The sample yields more than 2 million clones, roughly 95% seen once. Sequenced: naive CD8+ T cells from PBMCs. These TCRs come from a man between 18 and 35 years old in good health. Some clones in this sample may be carry-over from other donors' samples.

The chain employs TRBV11-2 and TRBJ2-3; 11 positions match TRBD2. The germline V gene has CDR1 SGHAT and CDR2 FQNNGV. CDR3 length: 15 residues. The V segment lost 5 bases and the J segment 4 bases; nucleotides outside the gene matches: 5. The CDR3 nucleotides read TGTGCCAGCAGCACTACTAGCGGGAGTGCAGATACGCAGTATTTT. Translated, it gives CASSTTSGSADTQYF.

The chain has TRBV5-1 and TRBJ2-7; TRBD1 agrees at 7 bases. Germline CDR1 reads SGHRS; CDR2 reads YFSETQ. This CDR3 comprises 15 residues. With V trimmed by 4 bases and J by 4 bases, 11 bases remained unmatched. The DNA of the CDR3 is TGCGCCAGCAGCGCTTCCGGGACAGTCGGTTACGAGCAGTACTTC. It yields the protein CASSASGTVGYEQYF.

V and J are TRBV28 and TRBJ2-7; D is unresolved. The CDR3 covers 13 residues. V was pared by 7 bases and J by 2 bases, with 12 bases between. CDR1 and CDR2 (germline): MDHEN, SYDVKM. The CDR3: CASTIKAAYEQYF. The CDR3 DNA sequence: TGTGCCAGCACCATTAAGGCGGCCTACGAGCAGTACTTC.

The chain has TRBV6-5 and TRBJ1-1; D unclear. CDR1 and CDR2 (germline): MNHEY, SVGAGI. The ends were cut back, 2 bases at V and 5 bases at J, with 9 bases in the middle. The CDR3 loop spans 13 amino acids. CDR3 DNA: TGTGCCAGCAGTTACCCCGCCGGTACTGAAGCTTTCTTT. As protein: CASSYPAGTEAFF.

The chain has TRBV28 and TRBJ2-2, with 10 bases identical to TRBD1. The V gene end was trimmed by 5 bases and the J gene end by 5 bases; junction bases not matched to a gene: 8. This CDR3 comprises 16 residues. In germline, CDR1 is MDHEN, CDR2 SYDVKM. CDR3 protein: CASSHPGQGRTGELFF. The CDR3 DNA sequence: TGTGCCAGCAGTCACCCGGGACAGGGGCGGACCGGGGAGCTGTTTTTT.

This chain links TRBV7-8 with TRBJ2-7; TRBD2 is a possible D gene (5 bases). The CDR3 runs to 13 residues. Trimming cost V 0 bases and J 7 bases, with 10 bases left between them. Germline assignment: CDR1 SGHVS and CDR2 FQNEAQ. CDR3 residues: CASSLAGNQEQYF. The DNA for the CDR3 is TGTGCCAGCAGCTTAGCCGGGAATCAGGAGCAGTACTTC.

This rearrangement joins TRBV7-9 to TRBJ2-1; TRBD2 agrees at 14 bases. Germline CDR1 and CDR2: SEHNR and FQNEAQ (reference sequence). The CDR3 is 17 amino acids. V dropped 8 bases and J dropped 2; count of bases not matched to a gene: 8. CDR3 bases: TGTGCCAGCTCGGGACTAGCGGGAGAGGTCCCCTACAATGAGCAGTTCTTC. Its protein product is CASSGLAGEVPYNEQFF.

The chain uses TRBV10-3 and TRBJ2-1; TRBD2 matches 9 bases. The trim removed 5 bases at V and 1 base at J, leaving 0 bases unmatched. Germline CDR1 ENHRY, CDR2 SYGVKD. CDR3 length: 14 residues. CDR3 sequence reads: CAISLAGSYNEQFF. The DNA for the CDR3 is TGTGCCATCAGTCTAGCGGGATCCTACAATGAGCAGTTCTTC.

The chain combines TRBV28 with TRBJ1-3; the D is unclear. The CDR3 sequence is 16 residues long. The V gene's germline CDR1 is MDHEN and CDR2 SYDVKM. The V gene lost 3 bases and the J gene lost 4 bases, with 16 bases spanning the gap. This chain's CDR3 is CASSFSMSGTGNTIYF. CDR3 coding DNA: TGTGCCAGCAGTTTTAGTATGTCAGGAACAGGAAACACCATATATTTT.

This clone came up once. V is TRBV27 and J is TRBJ1-4; D not certain. Trimming removed 1 base at V and 3 bases at J, with 6 bases between. CDR1 is MNHEY, CDR2 SMNVEV, per germline (reference sequence). The CDR3 has 14 residues. The CDR3 DNA reads as TGTGCCAGCAGTTTATGTCCGCCTAATGAAAAACTGTTTTTT. Encoded protein: CASSLCPPNEKLFF.

J is TRBJ2-2 and V is TRBV13; D uncertain. V lost 3 bases and J lost 1, with 9 bases in between. This CDR3 spans 15 amino acids. Germline CDR1 reads PRHDT; CDR2 reads FYEKMQ (reference sequence). The CDR3 nucleotides read TGTGCCAGCAGCTTCGACCAGGTGAACACCGGGGAGCTGTTTTTT. Protein sequence: CASSFDQVNTGELFF. The full variable domain, with the rest looked up from reference TRBV13 and TRBJ2-2, is AAGVIQSPRHLIKEKRETATLKCYPIPRHDTVYWYQQGPGQDPQFLISFYEKMQSDKGSIPDRFSAQQFSDYHSELNMSSLELGDSALYFCASSFDQVNTGELFFGEGSRLTVL.

This sequence joins TRBV9 and TRBJ2-1, with TRBD2 matching over 11 bases. The ends lost 1 base at V and 8 bases at J; junction bases unmatched: 5. This CDR3 has 15 amino acids. Looked up from germline, CDR1 is SGDLS and CDR2 is YYNGEE. In DNA form, the CDR3 reads TGTGCCAGCAGCGTATATAGCGGGAGGGGGGATGAGCAGTTCTTC. Its translation is CASSVYSGRGDEQFF.

The chain links TRBV4-3 to TRBJ2-7; D is unresolved. Per germline, CDR1 LGHNA and CDR2 YSLEER. The length of the CDR3 is 14 residues. With 0 bases removed from V and 3 bases from J, the gap between germline ends came to 9 bases. The CDR3 DNA follows: TGCGCCAGCAGCCAAGATGAGTCAGGCTACGAGCAGTACTTC. Amino acids: CASSQDESGYEQYF.

The chain carries TRBV9 and TRBJ1-1, with 10 bases lining up with TRBD1. The trim removed 4 bases at V and 5 bases at J, leaving 8 bases unmatched. Germline V CDR1 and CDR2: SGDLS, YYNGEE. The CDR3 sequence is 15 residues long. In nucleotides, the CDR3 is TGTGCCAGCAGCCACCATCGGACAGGGGGGACTGAAGCTTTCTTT. Translation gives CASSHHRTGGTEAFF.

The CDR3 spells CASSFYKRGLGANVLTF. DNA for the CDR3: TGTGCCAGCAGCTTCTATAAAAGGGGGCTTGGGGCCAACGTCCTGACTTTC. This chain links TRBV7-8 with TRBJ2-6, with 7 bases aligning to TRBD1. CDR1 SGHVS and CDR2 FQNEAQ come from the germline V gene. The CDR3 spans 17 residues. The ends lost 3 bases at V and 3 bases at J; junction bases unmatched: 8.

In the case of this clone: The sample contains more than one DNA sequence encoding this CDR3. The chain recombines TRBV28 with TRBJ2-7; 9 positions agree with TRBD2. The CDR3 consists of 15 residues. The V gene's germline CDR1 is MDHEN and CDR2 SYDVKM. The trim removed 2 bases at V and 3 bases at J, leaving 5 bases unmatched. CDR3 in amino acids: CASSLRLAGLYEQYF. The CDR3 DNA follows: TGTGCCAGCAGTTTACGTCTAGCGGGGCTCTACGAGCAGTACTTC.

This chain connects TRBV29-1 to TRBJ2-7; maybe TRBD1 (6 bases). This CDR3 contains 15 residues. Trimming left V 5 bases short and J 4 bases short, with 21 bases between. The germline CDR1 and CDR2 sequences are SQVTM and ANQGSEA. The CDR3 here is CSVIALTGWLYEQYF. DNA of the CDR3: TGCAGCGTTATTGCCTTGACAGGTTGGCTTTACGAGCAGTACTTC.

This rearrangement joins TRBV6-5 to TRBJ2-3; 7 nucleotides line up with TRBD2. This CDR3 comprises 13 residues. CDR1 and CDR2 (germline): MNHEY, SVGAGI. Losses at the gene ends were 7 bases for V and 2 bases for J; bases not matched to a gene: 3. CDR3 nucleotide sequence: TGTGCCAGCAAGGGACTACCCACAGATACGCAGTATTTT. It specifies CASKGLPTDTQYF.

V usage is TRBV28 and J usage is TRBJ1-2; 7 positions match TRBD1. Germline-derived CDR1 and CDR2 are MDHEN and SYDVKM. Trimming removed 2 bases from V and 7 bases from J; junction bases left unmatched: 7. This CDR3 has 14 amino acids. CDR3 sequence reads: CASSLQTTGSGYTF. The CDR3 DNA follows: TGTGCCAGCAGTTTACAAACGACAGGGAGTGGCTACACCTTC.

The J gene is TRBJ2-3, the V gene TRBV18; no clear D gene. The length of the CDR3 is 16 residues. V lost 2 bases and J lost 0, with 12 bases in between. The V gene's germline CDR1 is KGHSH and CDR2 LQKENI. The DNA of the CDR3 is TGTGCCAGCTCACCAAGGTCCCCTTATAGCACAGATACGCAGTATTTT. Amino acid sequence: CASSPRSPYSTDTQYF.

The rearrangement uses TRBV11-2 and TRBJ2-1; 10 positions agree with TRBD1. The V and J ends lost 5 bases and 10 bases, in that order; junction bases with no gene match: 5. This CDR3 comprises 13 residues. Germline CDR1 and CDR2: SGHAT and FQNNGV. The CDR3, as DNA: TGTGCCAGCAGCGACAGGGGGCAGCGCGAGCAGTTCTTC. It specifies CASSDRGQREQFF.

Remarks on this clone: The sample carries other DNA sequences with the same CDR3. The rearrangement links TRBV9 to TRBJ2-3; TRBD2 agrees at 10 bases. CDR1 and CDR2 from the germline V gene are SGDLS and YYNGEE. There are 15 residues in the CDR3. V was clipped by 0 bases and J by 5 bases; unmatched bases: 3. The CDR3 region is CASSVASGGVDTQYF. CDR3 in DNA: TGTGCCAGCAGCGTAGCTAGCGGGGGAGTAGATACGCAGTATTTT.

The genes are TRBV29-1 and TRBJ2-7, with 12 bases fitting TRBD1. The germline V gene encodes CDR1 SQVTM and CDR2 ANQGSEA. The CDR3 spans 14 residues. J lost 5 bases, V lost 5 bases, and 7 bases had no gene match. CDR3 DNA sequence: TGCAGCGTTCGCGGGGGGACAGGGGGCCACGAGCAGTACTTC. Translated: CSVRGGTGGHEQYF.

The chain combines TRBV28 with TRBJ1-1; D gene uncertain. Per the germline V gene, CDR1 is MDHEN and CDR2 is SYDVKM. The V gene lost 2 bases and the J gene lost 3 bases, with 7 bases spanning the gap. The length of the CDR3 is 13 residues. CDR3: CASSLASYTEAFF. The CDR3 bases are TGTGCCAGCAGTTTAGCATCATACACTGAAGCTTTCTTT.

The V gene is TRBV28, the J gene TRBJ1-5; TRBD1 matches at 9 bases. The CDR3 spans 16 residues. Germline V gene lookup returns CDR1 MDHEN and CDR2 SYDVKM. V lost 5 bases and J lost 7; bases outside the gene matches: 12. The CDR3 region is CASSPRTGVGGQPQHF. CDR3 nucleotides: TGTGCCAGCAGTCCCCGGACAGGGGTCGGCGGGCAGCCCCAGCATTTT. Supplemented by reference TRBV28 and TRBJ1-5, the full variable domain reads DVKVTQSSRYLVKRTGEKVFLECVQDMDHENMFWYRQDPGLGLRLIYFSYDVKMKEKGDIPEGYSVSREKKERFSLILESASTNQTSMYLCASSPRTGVGGQPQHFGDGTRLSIL.

The V call is TRBV27, the J call TRBJ2-1, with D possibly being TRBD2 (6 bases). Germline CDR1 MNHEY, CDR2 SMNVEV (reference sequence). This CDR3 region has 14 residues. Trimming removed 6 bases from V and 4 bases from J, with 13 bases in between. CDR3 in DNA: TGTGCCAGCAGCCCGGGAGATCGATACAATGAGCAGTTCTTC. Translating gives CASSPGDRYNEQFF.

The chain employs TRBV6-5 and TRBJ1-5; D might be TRBD1 (6 bases). This CDR3 is built from 14 residues. V lost 4 bases to trimming and J lost 3 bases, with 10 bases between them. CDR1 MNHEY and CDR2 SVGAGI come from the germline V gene. The CDR3 DNA follows: TGTGCCAGCAGTTCGACAGGAGTCAATCAGCCCCAGCATTTT. Its protein is CASSSTGVNQPQHF.

The J gene is TRBJ2-3, the V gene TRBV9, with D tentatively TRBD2 (5 bases). V shed 4 bases and J shed 0 bases, with 18 bases lying between them. The CDR3 contains 17 residues. Germline values: CDR1 SGDLS, CDR2 YYNGEE. The CDR3 sequence is CASSPRPLGTSTDTQYF. The CDR3 nucleotides are TGTGCCAGCAGCCCTCGACCACTAGGAACTAGCACAGATACGCAGTATTTT. Variable domain in full (rest from reference TRBV9 and TRBJ2-3): DSGVTQTPKHLITATGQRVTLRCSPRSGDLSVYWYQQSLDQGLQFLIQYYNGEERAKGNILERFSAQQFPDLHSELNLSSLELGDSALYFCASSPRPLGTSTDTQYFGPGTRLTVL.

The chain joins TRBV6-4 to TRBJ1-1; maybe TRBD1 (6 bases). CDR1 is MRHNA, CDR2 SNTAGT, per germline. V shed 6 bases and J shed 4 bases, with 18 bases lying between them. This CDR3 has 15 amino acids. The CDR3 region is CASRLQEGGSTEAFF. In DNA form, the CDR3 reads TGTGCCAGCAGACTACAGGAGGGGGGTAGCACTGAAGCTTTCTTT.

The rearrangement joins TRBV11-3 to TRBJ2-1; D is perhaps TRBD1 (7 bases). The germline V and J ends were trimmed by 5 bases and 4 bases, with 18 bases remaining between them. CDR3 length: 16 residues. The germline CDR1 and CDR2 sequences are SGHNT and YENEEA. CDR3 sequence (DNA): TGTGCCAGCAGCACTTGGGCGGGACAGCCTTACAATGAGCAGTTCTTC. Translation gives CASSTWAGQPYNEQFF.

This sequence joins TRBV19 and TRBJ2-1, with D possibly being TRBD2 (5 bases). CDR3 size: 14 residues. The germline gives CDR1 LNHDA, CDR2 SQIVND (reference sequence). Trimming stripped 5 bases from V and 3 bases from J, with 11 bases between. Here the CDR3 DNA reads TGTGCCAGTAGTCCACGGGGATTCTACAATGAGCAGTTCTTC. It yields the protein CASSPRGFYNEQFF. Using reference TRBV19 and TRBJ2-1 for the parts outside the CDR3, the full variable domain is DGGITQSPKYLFRKEGQNVTLSCEQNLNHDAMYWYRQDPGQGLRLIYYSQIVNDFQKGDIAEGYSVSREKKESFPLTVTSAQKNPTAFYLCASSPRGFYNEQFFGPGTRLTVL.

The count of this clone is one. The genes are TRBV5-8 and TRBJ2-7, with D tentatively TRBD1 (5 bases). Trimming removed 2 bases from V and 7 bases from J, with 16 bases in between. Germline V gene data show CDR1 as SGHTS and CDR2 as YDEGEE. The CDR3 has 14 amino acids. The CDR3: CASSFSWWGSEQYF. In DNA form, the CDR3 reads TGTGCCAGCAGCTTCTCTTGGTGGGGCTCGGAGCAGTACTTC.